A selection of T cell receptor beta chains follows, all from one sample in a study of OX40 agonist ivuxolimab in advanced cancers. Repertoires were generated with immunoSEQ multiplex PCR, while TCRdb's copy carries only in-frame clones and drops some. Of about 12,000 clones listed, nearly 80% are singletons. The source material was CD4+ or CD8+ T cells sorted from blood, sampled in a trial of the OX40 agonist ivuxolimab. Receptors originate from an adult with an advanced solid tumor such as melanoma, head and neck, liver or kidney cancer. The CDR3 runs from the conserved cysteine through the conserved F or W. The D gene is left open where the match is weak. The listing skips clone size in some rows; elsewhere it reads once, few, many or a size class.

V gene	J gene	clone size	D gene	CDR3 protein	CDR3 DNA
TRBV10-3	TRBJ1-3	.	.	CAISESRGKKKGDTIYF	TGTGCCATCAGTGAGTCCCGGGGGAAAAAAAAGGGTGACACCATATATTTT
TRBV5-8	TRBJ2-3	.	.	CASSFLVAGDTQYF	TGTGCCAGCAGCTTCTTGGTAGCCGGCGATACGCAGTATTTT
TRBV28	TRBJ1-1	.	.	CASSLVSEAFF	TGTGCCAGCAGTTTGGTCTCGGAAGCTTTCTTT
TRBV29-1	TRBJ1-1	.	.	CSVEGAGRAEAFF	TGCAGCGTTGAAGGGGCAGGGAGGGCCGAAGCTTTCTTT
TRBV18	TRBJ1-1	few	.	CASSRGTANTEAFF	TGTGCCAGCTCACGTGGGACGGCGAACACTGAAGCTTTCTTT
TRBV28	TRBJ2-1	.	.	CASSLRTVSYNEQFF	TGTGCCAGCAGTTTAAGGACCGTCAGCTACAATGAGCAGTTCTTC
TRBV27	TRBJ2-7	.	.	CASSLGLFYEQYF	TGTGCCAGCAGTTTAGGACTATTCTACGAGCAGTACTTC
TRBV28	TRBJ1-2	.	.	CASSFLRGGGNGYTF	TGTGCCAGCAGTTTTCTCCGGGGGGGAGGTAATGGCTACACCTTC
TRBV5-1	TRBJ2-1	.	.	CASSVWGEDEQFF	TGCGCCAGCAGCGTATGGGGGGAGGATGAGCAGTTCTTC
TRBV29-1	TRBJ2-7	few	TRBD2	CSGTQTSGTEQYF	TGCAGCGGAACCCAGACTAGCGGGACCGAGCAGTACTTC
TRBV5-4	TRBJ1-5	.	.	CASSQERGRGVIQPQHF	TGCGCCAGCAGCCAAGAACGGGGCAGGGGTGTTATTCAGCCCCAGCATTTT
TRBV6-5	TRBJ1-5	medium-sized	.	CASSPTWGSNQPQHF	TGTGCCAGCAGTCCTACGTGGGGGAGCAATCAGCCCCAGCATTTT
TRBV7-2	TRBJ2-1	once	TRBD2	CASSPRTSGGLGIYNEQFF	TGTGCCAGCAGCCCGAGGACTAGCGGGGGGTTAGGGATCTACAATGAGCAGTTCTTC
TRBV15	TRBJ2-1	once	TRBD2	CATSTDSGRAINEQFF	TGTGCCACCAGCACCGATAGCGGGAGGGCCATAAATGAGCAGTTCTTC
TRBV19	TRBJ2-1	.	TRBD2	CASSIFGGRSYNEQFF	TGTGCCAGTAGTATATTCGGCGGGAGGTCCTACAATGAGCAGTTCTTC
TRBV13	TRBJ1-5	.	TRBD1	CASSSRQGRQPQHF	TGTGCCAGCAGCTCTCGACAGGGGCGTCAGCCCCAGCATTTT
TRBV7-2	TRBJ2-2	once	.	CASSLTGELFF	TGTGCCAGCAGCTTGACCGGGGAGCTGTTTTTT
TRBV27	TRBJ2-6	.	TRBD1	CASSLKIPGQGLPGANVLTF	TGTGCCAGCAGTTTAAAGATACCCGGACAGGGCCTCCCCGGGGCCAACGTCCTGACTTTC
TRBV27	TRBJ2-2	.	.	CASSLIGGTGELFF	TGTGCCAGCAGTTTAATCGGGGGCACCGGGGAGCTGTTTTTT
TRBV9	TRBJ2-2	.	.	CASSPLRGARITGELFF	TGTGCCAGCAGCCCACTCCGGGGGGCGAGGATCACCGGGGAGCTGTTTTTT
TRBV7-9	TRBJ2-2	.	TRBD2	CASSQDPPERETGELFF	TGCGCCAGCAGCCAAGACCCCCCGGAGCGGGAGACCGGGGAGCTGTTTTTT
TRBV19	TRBJ2-3	.	.	CASSFAGSPADTQYF	TGTGCCAGTAGTTTTGCGGGCTCCCCGGCAGATACGCAGTATTTT
TRBV19	TRBJ2-2	few	.	CASSIDPGSSGELFF	TGTGCCAGTAGTATAGATCCGGGTTCTTCCGGGGAGCTGTTTTTT
TRBV27	TRBJ2-5	.	TRBD2	CASSLDGGETQYF	TGTGCCAGCAGTTTGGACGGGGGGGAGACCCAGTACTTC
TRBV6-5	TRBJ1-2	.	.	CASSYEAGGVRGGYTF	TGTGCCAGCAGTTACGAGGCAGGAGGAGTAAGAGGAGGCTACACCTTC
TRBV7-8	TRBJ1-1	.	.	CASSFGKGTEAFF	TGTGCCAGCAGCTTCGGTAAGGGAACTGAAGCTTTCTTT
TRBV27	TRBJ1-1	.	.	CASSLSSSSEAFF	TGTGCCAGCAGTTTATCTTCCAGTTCTGAAGCTTTCTTT
TRBV6-5	TRBJ1-2	.	.	CASSYSRAGADGYTF	TGTGCCAGCAGTTACTCGAGAGCAGGGGCGGATGGCTACACCTTC
TRBV9	TRBJ2-2	.	.	CASSVVQGRSTGELFF	TGTGCCAGCAGCGTAGTACAGGGCAGGAGCACCGGGGAGCTGTTTTTT
TRBV28	TRBJ2-5	.	TRBD2	CASRPMRLAGGLKTQYF	TGTGCCAGCAGACCGATGAGACTAGCGGGAGGGTTGAAGACCCAGTACTTC
TRBV9	TRBJ2-7	.	.	CASSVEGIMANEQYF	TGTGCCAGCAGCGTAGAGGGGATCATGGCGAACGAGCAGTACTTC
TRBV27	TRBJ2-1	.	.	CASSFGQNEQFF	TGTGCCAGCAGTTTTGGACAGAATGAGCAGTTCTTC
TRBV14	TRBJ2-5	.	.	CASSQETMRETQYF	TGTGCCAGCAGCCAAGAGACAATGAGGGAGACCCAGTACTTC
TRBV2	TRBJ2-1	.	.	CASSDLVISGNNEQFF	TGTGCCAGCAGTGACCTAGTAATATCTGGGAACAATGAGCAGTTCTTC
TRBV6-5	TRBJ2-2	.	.	CASSYRPPSNTGELFF	TGTGCCAGCAGTTACCGCCCACCTTCGAACACCGGGGAGCTGTTTTTT
TRBV27	TRBJ2-3	.	.	CASSLVRADTQYF	TGTGCCAGCAGTTTGGTCAGGGCAGATACGCAGTATTTT
TRBV9	TRBJ2-5	few	TRBD2	CASSPTSGQETQYF	TGTGCCAGCAGCCCCACTAGCGGCCAAGAGACCCAGTACTTC
TRBV6-5	TRBJ2-7	.	.	CASRGSEQYF	TGTGCCAGCAGGGGGAGCGAGCAGTACTTC
TRBV28	TRBJ1-5	few	.	CASSLQVSANQPQHF	TGTGCCAGCAGTTTACAGGTTAGCGCAAATCAGCCCCAGCATTTT
TRBV2	TRBJ2-7	.	TRBD2	CASSEGLGTSGGRGYF	TGTGCCAGCAGTGAGGGCCTCGGGACTAGCGGGGGACGTGGATACTTC
TRBV6-5	TRBJ2-3	.	.	CASSEATTQYF	TGTGCCAGCAGTGAAGCTACTACGCAGTATTTT